This T cell receptor (beta chain) derives from a study of cytomegalovirus exposure and HLA in healthy donors. Researchers ran the PCR with 60 Vbeta and 13 Jbeta primers. Profiling relied on immunoSEQ multiplex PCR, and the TCRdb table lists in-frame clones only, not all of them. This sample's clone table lists about 54,000 clones. Germline V CDR1 and CDR2: SGDLS, YYNGEE. Trimming took 3 bases from V and 2 from J; bases not matched to a gene: 4. This CDR3 is 15 amino acids long. The TCR sequence derives from a middle-aged woman in good health and CMV-seronegative. The rearrangement joins TRBV9 to TRBJ2-7; 11 nucleotides agree with TRBD2. Specimen: PBMCs. CDR3 protein: CASSALAGGPYEQYF. In DNA, the CDR3 is TGTGCCAGCAGCGCCCTAGCGGGGGGCCCCTACGAGCAGTACTTC.